This T cell receptor (beta chain) was profiled in a study of CD4 T cells in relation to SARS-CoV-2 and coronaviruses. Study-wide context: No peptide or an HIV-1 Nef peptide pool served as negative control. Study-wide points: The cross-reactivity analysis covered only spike protein, not other viral proteins.

Generated by immunoSEQ multiplex PCR, the TCRdb table keeps only in-frame clones and is missing some. This table holds some 30,000 clones, more than 75% found once. Note on this clone: Its antigen is undetermined.

The unexposed donors gave CD4+ T cells in 2011-2018, prior to COVID-19. Isolation of CD4+ T cells took place after less than twelve days in culture. Unexposed-donor CD4+ T cells were probed with SARS-CoV-2 S/N and four cold-coronavirus spikes, cells permitting. The TCR originated in a human donor in good health. Sequenced sample: CD4+ T cells from PBMCs, cultured in vitro.

CDR3 amino acids: CASSIKRYGYTF. In nucleotides, the CDR3 is TGTGCCAGTAGTATAAAACGGTATGGCTACACCTTC. The chain is built from TRBV19 and TRBJ1-2, with no clear D. Trimming removed 2 bases at V and 5 bases at J, with 6 bases between. Per germline, CDR1 LNHDA and CDR2 SQIVND (reference sequence). The CDR3 is 12 residues long.